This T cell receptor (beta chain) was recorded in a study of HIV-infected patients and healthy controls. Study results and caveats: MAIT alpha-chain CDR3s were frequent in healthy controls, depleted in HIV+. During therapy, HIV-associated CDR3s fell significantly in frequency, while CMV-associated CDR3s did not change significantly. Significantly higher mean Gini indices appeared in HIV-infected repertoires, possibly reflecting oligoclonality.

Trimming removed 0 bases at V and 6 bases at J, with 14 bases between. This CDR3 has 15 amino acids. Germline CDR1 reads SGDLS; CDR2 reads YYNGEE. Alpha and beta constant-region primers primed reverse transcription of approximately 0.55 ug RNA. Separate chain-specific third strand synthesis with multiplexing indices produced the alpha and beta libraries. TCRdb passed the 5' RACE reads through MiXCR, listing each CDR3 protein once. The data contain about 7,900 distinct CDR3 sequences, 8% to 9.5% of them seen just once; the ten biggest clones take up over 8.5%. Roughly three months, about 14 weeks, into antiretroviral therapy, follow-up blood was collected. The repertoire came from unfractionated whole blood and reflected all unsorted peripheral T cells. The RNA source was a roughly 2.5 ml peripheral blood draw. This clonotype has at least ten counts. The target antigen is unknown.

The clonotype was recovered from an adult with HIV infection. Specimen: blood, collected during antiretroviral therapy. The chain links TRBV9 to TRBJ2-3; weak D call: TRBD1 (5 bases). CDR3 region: CASSVGLGPRDTQYF. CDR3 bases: TGTGCCAGCAGCGTAGGTCTGGGGCCCCGGGATACGCAGTATTTT.